The clone carrying this T cell receptor beta chain was seen once. Original processing methods: For nucleated cells, counts were estimated from reference gene primer amplification. This table comes from immunoSEQ multiplex PCR, and its TCRdb copy is limited to in-frame clones, with some not included. The V and J calls and the clone size are those of that table, but D and trimming were determined from the DNA. The sample has roughly 300,000 clones; roughly four fifths are singletons. V was trimmed by 4 bases and J by 6 bases, leaving 18 bases between them. The CDR3 runs 16 residues. CDR1 and CDR2 (germline): KGHDR, SFDVKD. This sample was included in a study of blood T cell repertoires in COVID-19. In the study overall: Italy, Spain and the United States were the sources of the convalescent and acute COVID-19 samples. T cells, B-cell-depleted T cells, or PBMCs supplied cDNA or gDNA.

The sequenced sample consisted of peripheral blood. The receptor comes from a woman between 45 and 60 years old who had recovered from COVID-19. V usage is TRBV24-1 and J usage is TRBJ1-5; D might be TRBD1 (6 bases). The CDR3 protein is CATSEAMGAAVQPQHF. The CDR3, as DNA: TGTGCCACCAGTGAGGCCATGGGGGCAGCGGTTCAGCCCCAGCATTTT.